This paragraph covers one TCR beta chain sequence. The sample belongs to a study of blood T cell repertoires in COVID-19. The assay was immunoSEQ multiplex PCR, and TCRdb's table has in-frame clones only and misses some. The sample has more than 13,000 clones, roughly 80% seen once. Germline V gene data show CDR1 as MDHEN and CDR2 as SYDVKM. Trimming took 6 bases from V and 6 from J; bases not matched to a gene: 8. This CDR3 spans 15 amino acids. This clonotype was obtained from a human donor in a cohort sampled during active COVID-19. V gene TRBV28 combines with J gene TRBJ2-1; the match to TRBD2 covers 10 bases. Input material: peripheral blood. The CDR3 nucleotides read TGTGCCAGCAGCCCCCTAGCGGGAGTTGGCAATGAGCAGTTCTTC. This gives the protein CASSPLAGVGNEQFF.